This T cell receptor beta chain appears in the sequencing data of a study of early T cells in non-severe SARS-CoV-2 infection. Ten or more counts support this clonotype. TCRdb reprocessed the 5' RACE reads with MiXCR, giving one entry per CDR3 protein. In the table there are about 50,000 distinct CDR3 sequences, approximately 8.5% of which are singletons. V gave up 3 bases and J gave up 2 bases, with 17 bases separating them. Germline values: CDR1 MDHEN, CDR2 SYDVKM. This CDR3 spans 16 amino acids. The chain combines TRBV28 with TRBJ2-7; D may be TRBD1 (7 bases). Source material: whole blood. The origin of this receptor is an adult who was a healthcare worker with PCR-confirmed SARS-CoV-2 infection or an uninfected control (not recorded which). The CDR3 DNA reads TGTGCCAGCAGTTTGGGGACAGCCGGACTAACCTACGAGCAGTACTTC. Its translation: CASSLGTAGLTYEQYF.